One and the same sample provided the 27 T cell receptor beta chains below, sequenced in a study of cytomegalovirus exposure and HLA in healthy donors. Primers for the PCR totalled 60 Vbeta and 13 Jbeta. Method: immunoSEQ multiplex PCR; TCRdb's copy keeps in-frame clones and lacks some. Among some 130,000 clones listed, about 80% were seen once. The sample taken for sequencing was PBMCs. These receptors came from a man younger than 45 in good health.

This chain joins TRBV4-1 and TRBJ1-5; D is ambiguous. Germline CDR1 MGHRA, CDR2 YSYEKL. The V end was cut by 0 bases, the J end by 7 bases, with 13 bases between. The CDR3 contains 15 residues. CDR3 coding DNA: TGCGCCAGCAGCCAAGATCCTGAGGGCGGGCAGCCCCAGCATTTT. This sequence encodes CASSQDPEGGQPQHF.

The chain links TRBV28 to TRBJ1-2; no reliable D call. With 10 bases removed from V and 8 bases from J, the gap between germline ends came to 20 bases. CDR1 is MDHEN, CDR2 SYDVKM, per germline. This CDR3 comprises 13 residues. The CDR3 reads CATNQAAPNGYTF. CDR3 sequence (DNA): TGTGCCACCAACCAAGCTGCCCCGAACGGCTACACCTTC.

The V call is TRBV28, the J call TRBJ2-3; D is unclear. Germline assignment: CDR1 MDHEN and CDR2 SYDVKM. The CDR3 is 12 amino acids. V shed 5 bases and J shed 6 bases, with 9 bases lying between them. The CDR3 sequence is CASSPPSDTQYF. CDR3 coding DNA: TGTGCCAGCAGTCCGCCTAGTGATACGCAGTATTTT.

V usage is TRBV30 and J usage is TRBJ2-5; D possibly corresponds to TRBD1 (6 bases). The DNA end lines up better with TRBJ2-7; the J call may be wrong. The CDR3 covers 12 residues. Per the germline V gene, CDR1 is GTSNPN and CDR2 is SVGIG (reference sequence). Here the CDR3 reads CAWNRDKYEQYF. As DNA, the CDR3 is TGTGCCTGGAACCGGGACAAATACGAGCAGTACTTC.

V usage is TRBV5-1 and J usage is TRBJ1-1; tentative D call: TRBD1 (6 bases). V was pared by 0 bases and J by 5 bases, with 14 bases between. This CDR3 contains 15 residues. Germline CDR1 and CDR2: SGHRS and YFSETQ. CDR3 DNA sequence: TGCGCCAGCAGCTTGGCCGAAGGGAGGGGGACTGAAGCTTTCTTT. Its protein product is CASSLAEGRGTEAFF.

This clone has only a few counts. This sequence joins TRBV7-2 and TRBJ2-7; D possibly corresponds to TRBD1 (6 bases). The CDR3 runs 15 residues. From germline, CDR1 is SGHTA and CDR2 FQGNSA. V was clipped by 5 bases and J by 5 bases, with 19 bases between them. The CDR3 spells CASSPLVGQSHEQYF. The CDR3 region has the DNA TGTGCCAGCAGCCCCCTTGTTGGACAGAGTCACGAGCAGTACTTC.

V usage is TRBV7-2 and J usage is TRBJ1-2; D is possibly TRBD1 (5 bases). There are 16 residues in the CDR3. Germline lookup yields CDR1 SGHTA and CDR2 FQGNSA. The V end lost 0 bases, the J end lost 3 bases, and 14 bases lay between the germline ends. The CDR3, as DNA: TGTGCCAGCAGCTTAGCGGGCAGCTGGGGGGACTATGGCTACACCTTC. Protein: CASSLAGSWGDYGYTF. The whole variable domain, remainder taken from reference TRBV7-2 and TRBJ1-2, is GAGVSQSPSNKVTEKGKDVELRCDPISGHTALYWYRQSLGQGLEFLIYFQGNSAPDKSGLPSDRFSAERTGGSVSTLTIQRTQQEDSAVYLCASSLAGSWGDYGYTFGSGTRLTVV.

This clone was seen only once. The rearrangement uses TRBV19 and TRBJ1-4; D gene uncertain. The CDR3 totals 13 residues. Trimming removed 4 bases from V and 4 bases from J, with 7 bases in between. CDR1 and CDR2 (germline): LNHDA, SQIVND (reference sequence). CDR3 coding DNA: TGTGCCAGTAGTAGCAGGAATAATGAAAAACTGTTTTTT. Amino acids: CASSSRNNEKLFF.

The chain couples TRBV19 to TRBJ2-1, with TRBD2 matching over 8 bases. V shed 1 base, J shed 1 base, and the junction held 6 bases outside the gene matches. Germline CDR1 LNHDA, CDR2 SQIVND (reference sequence). The CDR3 runs 17 residues. The CDR3 reads CASSIVRGRSSYNEQFF. CDR3 nucleotide sequence: TGTGCCAGTAGTATAGTTCGCGGGAGGTCTTCCTACAATGAGCAGTTCTTC.

This rearrangement joins TRBV19 to TRBJ1-1; unclear D gene. Germline CDR1 LNHDA, CDR2 SQIVND (reference sequence). The CDR3 runs to 15 residues. Between the trimmed V and J ends, which lost 7 bases and 2 bases, there was a span of 17 bases. CDR3 residues: CASISGEQRNTEAFF. The DNA of the CDR3 is TGTGCCAGTATCTCCGGGGAACAGAGAAACACTGAAGCTTTCTTT.

The chain joins TRBV5-6 to TRBJ2-2; D is unclear. Germline CDR1 reads SGHDT; CDR2 reads YYEEEE. The CDR3 spans 14 residues. V was pared by 2 bases and J by 4 bases, with 9 bases between. The CDR3 protein is CASSFNSGTGELFF. In DNA, the CDR3 is TGTGCCAGCAGCTTTAACTCCGGCACCGGGGAGCTGTTTTTT.

This chain uses TRBV4-1 with TRBJ2-7; 10 nucleotides line up with TRBD1. Germline-derived CDR1 and CDR2 are MGHRA and YSYEKL. J lost 3 bases, V lost 3 bases, and 5 bases had no gene match. CDR3 size: 15 residues. This CDR3 reads CASSQPGQGIYEQYF. In DNA form, the CDR3 reads TGCGCCAGCAGCCAGCCGGGACAGGGGATCTACGAGCAGTACTTC.

The chain joins TRBV13 to TRBJ1-1; D is possibly TRBD1 (6 bases). V shed 10 bases and J shed 6 bases, with 18 bases lying between them. The CDR3 extends over 13 amino acids. CDR1 and CDR2 from the germline V gene are PRHDT and FYEKMQ (reference sequence). The CDR3 spells CATNRALEAEAFF. CDR3 coding DNA: TGTGCCACAAACAGGGCCCTCGAAGCTGAAGCTTTCTTT.

The chain has TRBV18 and TRBJ1-5; TRBD1 is a possible D gene (5 bases). CDR1 and CDR2 from the germline V gene are KGHSH and LQKENI. This CDR3 contains 15 residues. V lost 2 bases to trimming and J lost 2 bases, with 10 bases between them. The DNA of the CDR3 is TGTGCCAGCTCACCAAAAAGGGGTGGCAATCAGCCCCAGCATTTT. Translation: CASSPKRGGNQPQHF.

The chain employs TRBV28 and TRBJ2-7, with 9 bases fitting TRBD1. Trimming cost V 7 bases and J 12 bases; bases outside gene matches: 13. This CDR3 has 13 amino acids. CDR1 MDHEN and CDR2 SYDVKM come from the germline V gene. CDR3 region: CASNYWTGVGWYF. In nucleotides, the CDR3 is TGTGCCAGCAACTACTGGACAGGGGTCGGGTGGTACTTC.

V and J are TRBV4-2 and TRBJ2-3; perhaps TRBD2 as D (5 bases). Per germline, CDR1 LGHNA and CDR2 YNFKEQ. V lost 1 base to trimming and J lost 4 bases, with 9 bases between them. The CDR3 consists of 14 residues. CDR3 sequence reads: CASSQAGYADTQYF. DNA for the CDR3: TGTGCCAGCAGCCAAGCGGGGTACGCAGATACGCAGTATTTT.

This chain links TRBV5-4 with TRBJ2-2; 11 bases are shared with TRBD2. The CDR3 spans 15 residues. Germline CDR1 and CDR2: SGHNT and YYREEE (reference sequence). V was clipped by 4 bases and J by 7 bases; unmatched bases: 6. Here the CDR3 reads CASSPGLAEDGELFF. CDR3 coding DNA: TGTGCCAGCAGCCCGGGACTAGCGGAAGACGGGGAGCTGTTTTTT.

The rearrangement links TRBV28 to TRBJ1-5, with a weak D call TRBD1 (5 bases). CDR3 length: 14 amino acids. Trimming shortened V by 2 bases and J by 2 bases, and 7 bases separated the two germline ends. CDR1 and CDR2 from the germline V gene are MDHEN and SYDVKM. CDR3: CASSLVRGNQPQHF. Written as DNA, the CDR3 is TGTGCCAGCAGTTTAGTCAGGGGCAATCAGCCCCAGCATTTT. Full variable domain (missing parts from reference TRBV28 and TRBJ1-5): DVKVTQSSRYLVKRTGEKVFLECVQDMDHENMFWYRQDPGLGLRLIYFSYDVKMKEKGDIPEGYSVSREKKERFSLILESASTNQTSMYLCASSLVRGNQPQHFGDGTRLSIL.

The gene calls are TRBV19 and TRBJ2-7; the match to TRBD1 covers 9 bases. Germline V gene data show CDR1 as LNHDA and CDR2 as SQIVND (reference sequence). The trim removed 5 bases at V and 2 bases at J, leaving 4 bases unmatched. This CDR3 comprises 14 residues. DNA for the CDR3: TGTGCCAGTAGTCCGGGACAGGGCCCCTACGAGCAGTACTTC. This codes for CASSPGQGPYEQYF.

V is TRBV2 and J is TRBJ2-5, with TRBD1 matching 9 bases. V was pared by 6 bases and J by 2 bases, with 7 bases of the junction left unmatched. CDR3 size: 15 residues. Germline CDR1 and CDR2: SNHLY and FYNNEI. CDR3 DNA: TGTGCCAGCAGGGAACAGGGGGCCCTACAAGAGACCCAGTACTTC. It is translated as CASREQGALQETQYF. The whole variable domain, filled in from reference TRBV2 and TRBJ2-5, reads EPEVTQTPSHQVTQMGQEVILRCVPISNHLYFYWYRQILGQKVEFLVSFYNNEISEKSEIFDDQFSVERPDGSNFTLKIRSTKLEDSAMYFCASREQGALQETQYFGPGTRLLVL.

The chain carries TRBV19 and TRBJ1-2, with D hard to call. The germline gives CDR1 LNHDA, CDR2 SQIVND (reference sequence). There are 13 residues in the CDR3. The germline V and J ends were trimmed by 4 bases and 2 bases, with 8 bases remaining between them. CDR3 DNA sequence: TGTGCCAGTAGTACAGGCCTGAACTATGGCTACACCTTC. It specifies CASSTGLNYGYTF.

The chain uses TRBV7-2 and TRBJ2-3, with D possibly being TRBD1 (6 bases). The CDR3 runs to 15 residues. The V end was cut by 3 bases, the J end by 0 bases, with 10 bases between. Germline CDR1 and CDR2: SGHTA and FQGNSA. The CDR3 region is CASSLDRPSTDTQYF. The CDR3 region has the DNA TGTGCCAGCAGCTTGGACAGACCCAGCACAGATACGCAGTATTTT.

The chain combines TRBV11-3 with TRBJ2-1; possibly TRBD2 for D (5 bases). Germline assignment: CDR1 SGHNT and CDR2 YENEEA. CDR3 size: 15 residues. Trimming removed 1 base from V and 8 bases from J, with 15 bases in between. The CDR3 DNA is TGTGCCAGCAGCTTAGCTGTGGGAGAGGGCGATGAGCAGTTCTTC. Its protein product is CASSLAVGEGDEQFF.

The V and J genes are TRBV10-3 and TRBJ2-2, with 9 bases matching TRBD2. The length of the CDR3 is 17 residues. Germline V gene sequence: CDR1 ENHRY, CDR2 SYGVKD. J was trimmed by 2 bases and V by 2 bases; bases with no gene match: 6. The CDR3, as DNA: TGTGCCATCAGTGAGGGAGTAGCGGGAGAAAACACCGGGGAGCTGTTTTTT. It is translated as CAISEGVAGENTGELFF.

This chain connects TRBV6-5 to TRBJ1-5; the match to TRBD1 covers 10 bases. CDR1 and CDR2 from the germline V gene are MNHEY and SVGAGI. The CDR3 is 15 amino acids. Germline trimming cut 7 bases from V and 5 bases from J; bases unmatched to any gene: 8. The chain's CDR3 is CASKGAGTGDQPQHF. The DNA of the CDR3 is TGTGCCAGCAAGGGGGCAGGGACAGGGGATCAGCCCCAGCATTTT.

The rearrangement links TRBV19 to TRBJ1-1; D unresolved. From germline, CDR1 is LNHDA and CDR2 SQIVND (reference sequence). The ends were cut back, 7 bases at V and 1 base at J, with 10 bases in the middle. The CDR3 extends over 13 amino acids. The CDR3 nucleotides read TGTGCCAGTATCGCCTGGCAGAACACTGAAGCTTTCTTT. It translates to CASIAWQNTEAFF.

The rearrangement links TRBV7-9 to TRBJ2-3, with a tentative D call TRBD2 (5 bases). V gave up 8 bases and J gave up 2 bases, with 11 bases separating them. The CDR3 consists of 13 residues. Germline values: CDR1 SEHNR, CDR2 FQNEAQ (reference sequence). The CDR3 loop reads CASVRGYTDTQYF. In nucleotides, the CDR3 is TGTGCCAGCGTCAGAGGGTACACAGATACGCAGTATTTT.